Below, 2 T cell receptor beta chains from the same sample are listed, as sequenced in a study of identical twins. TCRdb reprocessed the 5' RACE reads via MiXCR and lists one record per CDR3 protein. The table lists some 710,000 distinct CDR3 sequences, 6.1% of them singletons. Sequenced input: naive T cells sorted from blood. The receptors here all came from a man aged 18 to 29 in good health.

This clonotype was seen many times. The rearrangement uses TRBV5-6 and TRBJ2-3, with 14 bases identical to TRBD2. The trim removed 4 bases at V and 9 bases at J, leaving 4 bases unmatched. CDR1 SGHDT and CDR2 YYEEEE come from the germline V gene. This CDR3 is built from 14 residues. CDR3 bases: TGTGCCAGCAGCCAGGGACTAGCGGGAGTGACGCAGTATTTT. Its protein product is CASSQGLAGVTQYF.

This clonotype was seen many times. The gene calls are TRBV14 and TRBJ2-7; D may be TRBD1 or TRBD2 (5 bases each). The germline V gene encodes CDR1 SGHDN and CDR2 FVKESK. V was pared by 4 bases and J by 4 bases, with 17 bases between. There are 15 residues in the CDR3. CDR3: CASSLAIGADYEQYV. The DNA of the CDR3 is TGTGCCAGCAGCCTAGCGATCGGGGCCGATTACGAGCAGTACGTC.